This TCR beta chain was observed in a study of CD8+ T cells in alopecia areata. This clone has a handful of counts. Lesional scalp punch biopsies and peripheral blood were collected from alopecia areata patients. PBMC-derived CD4+ and CD8+ T cells were sorted. Following extraction, RNA underwent reverse transcription to cDNA, which served as the sequencing template. TCRdb's table, derived via immunoSEQ multiplex PCR, lists solely in-frame clones and lacks some. The sample gives some 120,000 clones, roughly 50% of which show up once; roughly 10% is in the top ten. V was cut by 1 base and J by 3 bases, with 16 bases left in between. CDR3 size: 16 residues. The germline V gene encodes CDR1 SGHDN and CDR2 FVKESK.

This clonotype was sampled from a human donor with alopecia areata. The rearrangement uses TRBV14 and TRBJ2-7, with D possibly TRBD2 on 5 matching bases. Sequencing used NKG2D-low CD8+ T cells sorted from blood. The CDR3 region has the DNA TGTGCCAGCAGCCAAGTGTCGGACTCCAGCGGCTACGAGCAGTACTTC. Translation: CASSQVSDSSGYEQYF.